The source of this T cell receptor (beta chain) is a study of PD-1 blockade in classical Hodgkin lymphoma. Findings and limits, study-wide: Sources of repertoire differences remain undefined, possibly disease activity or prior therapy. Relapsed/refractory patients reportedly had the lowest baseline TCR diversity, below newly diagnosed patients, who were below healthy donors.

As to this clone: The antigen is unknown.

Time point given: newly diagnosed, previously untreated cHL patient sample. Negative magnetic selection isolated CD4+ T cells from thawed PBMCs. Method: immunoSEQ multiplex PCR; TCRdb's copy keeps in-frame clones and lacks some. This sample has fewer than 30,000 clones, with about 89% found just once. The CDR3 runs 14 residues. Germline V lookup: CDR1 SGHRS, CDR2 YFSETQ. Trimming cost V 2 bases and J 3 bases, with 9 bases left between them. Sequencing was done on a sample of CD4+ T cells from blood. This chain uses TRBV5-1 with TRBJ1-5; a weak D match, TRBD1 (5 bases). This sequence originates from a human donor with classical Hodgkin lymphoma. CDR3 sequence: CASSFDSLNQPQHF. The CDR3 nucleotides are TGCGCCAGCAGCTTTGACAGTCTCAATCAGCCCCAGCATTTT.